There are a few counts of the clone carrying this T cell receptor beta chain. The target antigen is unknown. This sample stems from a study of early T cells in non-severe SARS-CoV-2 infection. The wider study: Whole-blood bulk RNA, unsorted, was sequenced, and chains were unpaired. Points from the study as a whole: VDJdb matches were skewed toward anti-spike CD8 T cell responses.

Per germline, CDR1 MNHNS and CDR2 SASEGT. The germline V and J ends were trimmed by 8 bases and 7 bases, with 12 bases remaining between them. The CDR3 totals 13 residues. Unique molecular identifier tags were affixed to discrete cDNA molecules. TCRdb analysed the 5' RACE reads with MiXCR anew, one entry per CDR3 protein. Among fewer than 100,000 distinct CDR3 sequences listed, about 6% were seen once. This sequence was found in an adult who was a healthcare worker with PCR-confirmed SARS-CoV-2 infection or an uninfected control (not recorded which). V gene TRBV6-1 combines with J gene TRBJ1-6; D gene uncertain. Sequenced input: whole blood. DNA of the CDR3: TGTGCCAGCTTTGGGCAGTTCAATTCACCCCTCCACTTT. Translation gives CASFGQFNSPLHF.